The sequence of this TCR beta chain was determined in a study of blood T cell repertoires in COVID-19. Study-level background: Samples taken during acute and convalescent COVID-19 were collected in the United States, Italy and Spain. PBMCs, B-cell-depleted T cells, or T cells were the source of the cDNA or gDNA that made up the material.

V lost 4 bases and J lost 2; bases outside the gene matches: 5. Germline CDR1 is KGHDR and CDR2 is SFDVKD. The CDR3 length is 15 residues. As originally analysed: Amplification of reference gene primers provided the estimated nucleated cell counts. Assay: immunoSEQ multiplex PCR; the TCRdb copy retains only in-frame clones and omits some. The V and J calls and clone size come from that table; D and trimming were worked out from the DNA. The profile covers some 89,000 clones, with more than 75% appearing a single time and approximately 15% taken by the ten largest. V and J are TRBV24-1 and TRBJ2-5; 8 bases are shared with TRBD2. The origin of this receptor is a human donor in a cohort sampled during active COVID-19. The specimen was peripheral blood. The CDR3 DNA reads as TGTGCCACCAGTGAAAGCGGGAGTGCTCAAGAGACCCAGTACTTC. Amino acid sequence: CATSESGSAQETQYF.